This is a list of T cell receptor beta chains from one sample in a study of cytomegalovirus exposure and HLA in healthy donors. Sequencing was performed with immunoSEQ multiplex PCR; in TCRdb, only in-frame clones are kept and a portion is missing. The sample holds 120,000 to 150,000 clones, more than 60% seen once. Sequencing input: PBMCs. Every receptor here comes from a female donor in good health and CMV-seronegative. Both conserved end residues are part of each CDR3. D genes are given only for firm matches. For some rows the clone size is stated as once, few or many, or as a class when expanded; others skip it.

clone size	CDR3 length	V gene	J gene	D gene	CDR3 DNA	CDR3 protein
-	14	TRBV18	TRBJ1-2	TRBD1	TGTGCCAGCTCACGGAGGGACAGGGATAGTGGCTACACCTTC	CASSRRDRDSGYTF
-	13	TRBV6-1	TRBJ1-2	TRBD1	TGTGCCAGCAGTCGGACAGGTATAGGTGGCTACACCTTC	CASSRTGIGGYTF
-	16	TRBV7-9	TRBJ2-1	-	TGTGCCAGCAGTCCTCGTCGGACAGGCGGGAAGGATGAGCAGTTCTTC	CASSPRRTGGKDEQFF
-	14	TRBV9	TRBJ1-3	-	TGTGCCAGCAGCGCCAACAGGTTTGGAAACACCATATATTTT	CASSANRFGNTIYF
-	13	TRBV7-2	TRBJ1-5	TRBD1	TGTGCCAGCAGCTTCACAGGGGTTCAGCCCCAGCATTTT	CASSFTGVQPQHF
-	17	TRBV7-8	TRBJ1-1	TRBD1	TGTGCCAGCAGCGCTAGGTCTGGACAGGGGCTGAACACTGAAGCTTTCTTT	CASSARSGQGLNTEAFF
-	13	TRBV25-1	TRBJ1-6	-	TGTGCCAGCAGTGATTCGGGTAATTCACCCCTCCACTTT	CASSDSGNSPLHF
-	15	TRBV7-9	TRBJ2-1	TRBD2	TGTGCCAGCAGCTTTGCAGGACTAGCGAGCAATGAGCAGTTCTTC	CASSFAGLASNEQFF
few	15	TRBV21-1	TRBJ1-2	-	TGTGCCAGCAGCAAAGAGACAGGGGACGGCTATGGCTACACCTTC	CASSKETGDGYGYTF
-	15	TRBV6-1	TRBJ2-1	TRBD1	TGTGCCAGCAGTGCCCGGGACAGCTCCTACAATGAGCAGTTCTTC	CASSARDSSYNEQFF
-	12	TRBV6-1	TRBJ1-2	-	TGTGCCAGCACCACAGGGACCCCTGGCTACACCTTC	CASTTGTPGYTF
-	15	TRBV5-1	TRBJ2-3	TRBD1	TGCGCCAGCAGCCCGGGACAGGGGGCGACAGATACGCAGTATTTT	CASSPGQGATDTQYF
-	17	TRBV13	TRBJ2-2	-	TGTGCCAGCAGCTTAATTCATCCAGGATCCAACACCGGGGAGCTGTTTTTT	CASSLIHPGSNTGELFF
-	15	TRBV7-9	TRBJ2-1	-	TGTGCCAGCAGCTTAGCCCGCCAGGGGAAGATTGAGCAGTTCTTC	CASSLARQGKIEQFF
-	13	TRBV27	TRBJ1-2	TRBD1	TGTGCCAGCAGAACAGGGGGCGGCAGTGGCTACCCCTTC	CASRTGGGSGYPF
once	19	TRBV7-9	TRBJ1-5	-	TGTGCCAGCAGCTGGTCTCCCCCTGGGCAGGCCGCAGGCAATCAGCCCCAGCATTTT	CASSWSPPGQAAGNQPQHF
-	17	TRBV19	TRBJ2-7	TRBD2	TGTGCCAGTAGTATAGATCCGCCTAGCGGGAGCCGCGGCGAGCAGTACTTC	CASSIDPPSGSRGEQYF
few	13	TRBV5-4	TRBJ1-4	-	TGTGCCAGCAGTCATAACAGGGAGGAAAAACTGTTTTTT	CASSHNREEKLFF
once	16	TRBV19	TRBJ1-5	-	TGTGCCAGTAGTATAACGCGGGGGCGAGGTAATCAGCCCCAGCATTTT	CASSITRGRGNQPQHF
-	15	TRBV6-5	TRBJ1-3	-	TGTGCCAGCAGTTACTCTAGTGTGGCAGGGCGGACCATATATTTT	CASSYSSVAGRTIYF
-	15	TRBV9	TRBJ1-2	-	TGTGCCAGCAGCGAGGGGGACGGACCCAGCTATGGCTACACCTTC	CASSEGDGPSYGYTF
once	15	TRBV7-8	TRBJ2-5	-	TGTGCCAGCAGCCCCCGGGTGGGTAGACGAGAGACCCAGTACTTC	CASSPRVGRRETQYF
-	16	TRBV19	TRBJ1-1	-	TGTGCCAGTAGCGTCCGTGCGGAGGGATTGAACACTGAAGCTTTCTTT	CASSVRAEGLNTEAFF
-	13	TRBV6-6	TRBJ2-2	-	TGTGCCAGCAGTTACCCCGGGATCGGGGAGCTGTTTTTT	CASSYPGIGELFF
-	15	TRBV27	TRBJ1-2	TRBD1	TGTGCCAGCAGTTCCTGGGGACAGACTAACTATGGCTACACCTTC	CASSSWGQTNYGYTF
-	14	TRBV10-1	TRBJ2-5	-	TGCGCCAGCAGTGAGGTCGGTGCAGGAGAGACCCAGTACTTC	CASSEVGAGETQYF
-	17	TRBV5-1	TRBJ2-7	TRBD1	TGCGCCAGCAGCTTGGCCCCCGGACAGGGGCCGACATACGAGCAGTACTTC	CASSLAPGQGPTYEQYF
few	14	TRBV6-1	TRBJ1-1	TRBD1	TGTGCCAGCACGCAATGGTCAGGGGGCACTGAAGCTTTCTTT	CASTQWSGGTEAFF
few	12	TRBV5-4	TRBJ2-7	-	TGTGCCACCCATTACCTGGCCCACGAGCAGTACTTC	CATHYLAHEQYF
-	15	TRBV5-4	TRBJ1-1	TRBD1	TGTGCCAGCAGCGCCCGGACAGGGGCGGCCACTGAAGCTTTCTTT	CASSARTGAATEAFF
once	15	TRBV27	TRBJ1-4	-	TGTGCCAGCAGTGACCTCGACGGAGGGAGAGAAAAACTGTTTTTT	CASSDLDGGREKLFF
once	15	TRBV7-6	TRBJ1-4	TRBD1	TGTGCCAGCAGCCTTGACAGGGCGGACAATGAAAAACTGTTTTTT	CASSLDRADNEKLFF
many	13	TRBV6-1	TRBJ1-1	TRBD1	TGTGCCAGCAGAACCGACAGGGACACTGAAGCTTTCTTT	CASRTDRDTEAFF
-	13	TRBV6-1	TRBJ1-2	TRBD1	TGTGCCAGCAGAGAGGGACAGGGAAATGGCTACACCTTC	CASREGQGNGYTF
-	13	TRBV7-2	TRBJ2-7	-	TGTGCCAGCAGCTTGGTATTACACTACGAGCAGTACTTC	CASSLVLHYEQYF
-	13	TRBV27	TRBJ1-3	-	TGTGCCAGCAGAACAGGTATTGGAAACACCATATATTTT	CASRTGIGNTIYF
-	15	TRBV2	TRBJ2-2	TRBD2	TGTGCCAGCAGTGAAGTTCCGGGAGGGGCCGGGGAGCTGTTTTTT	CASSEVPGGAGELFF